The 23 T cell receptor beta chains in this list originate from one sample, sequenced in a study of post-analysis software for immune sequencing data. The TCR beta cDNA libraries carried unique molecular identifiers. TCRdb re-called the PCR reads through MiXCR, storing one row per CDR3 protein. The repertoire has roughly 160,000 distinct CDR3 sequences, around 36% of them found once; the top ten carry under 30%. The input for sequencing was blood, taken after autologous hematopoietic stem cell transplantation. The receptors stem from a girl aged 5-17 years with multiple sclerosis.

This clonotype was counted a few times. The chain combines TRBV27 with TRBJ2-1; TRBD2 is a possible D gene (5 bases). Germline V lookup: CDR1 MNHEY, CDR2 SMNVEV (reference sequence). The CDR3 loop spans 16 amino acids. Trimming pared 4 bases from V and 0 bases from J, leaving 13 bases between. CDR3: CASSSISGSSYNEQFF. The CDR3 DNA reads TGTGCCAGCAGTTCAATTTCGGGGAGCTCCTACAATGAGCAGTTCTTC.

The chain carries TRBV20-1 and TRBJ2-7; 8 bases align to TRBD2. J lost 3 bases, V lost 6 bases, and 7 bases had no gene match. The CDR3 extends over 13 amino acids. Germline V CDR1 and CDR2: DFQATT, SNEGSKA (reference sequence). The CDR3 nucleotides are TGCAGTGCCCCCCGAAGCGGGAGCTACGAGCAGTACTTC. Protein product: CSAPRSGSYEQYF.

The rearrangement uses TRBV7-6 and TRBJ2-1; no reliable D call. Germline CDR1 is SGHVS and CDR2 is FNYEAQ. The CDR3 extends over 15 amino acids. Between the trimmed V and J ends, which lost 0 bases and 5 bases, there was a span of 11 bases. DNA for the CDR3: TGTGCCAGCAGCTTAGCTAGGAGAGGTGACAATGAGCAGTTCTTC. It is translated as CASSLARRGDNEQFF.

The CDR3 bases are TGTGCCAGCAGCCCTAGCCCCGAAGGGGAACGGTTTTTT. It codes for CASSPSPEGERFF. The rearrangement links TRBV7-9 to TRBJ1-4; tentative D call: TRBD1 (5 bases). The CDR3 is 13 residues long. Germline assignment: CDR1 SEHNR and CDR2 FQNEAQ (reference sequence). V lost 5 bases and J lost 16, with 20 bases in between. The variable domain in full, completed from reference TRBV7-9 and TRBJ1-4, reads DTGVSQNPRHKITKRGQNVTFRCDPISEHNRLYWYRQTLGQGPEFLTYFQNEAQLEKSRLLSDRFSAERPKGSFSTLEIQRTEQGDSAMYLCASSPSPEGERFFGSGTQLSVL.

The chain uses TRBV6-2 or TRBV6-3 and TRBJ2-5; D uncertain. Looked up from germline, CDR1 is MNHEY and CDR2 is SVGEGT. V was cut by 5 bases and J by 2 bases, with 6 bases left in between. CDR3 length: 12 amino acids. CDR3 loop: CASSTSQETQYF. The CDR3 bases are TGTGCCAGCAGTACCTCACAAGAGACCCAGTACTTC.

This clonotype was picked up a small number of times. V usage is TRBV20-1 and J usage is TRBJ1-4; tentatively, D is TRBD1 (5 bases). CDR1 and CDR2 from the germline V gene are DFQATT and SNEGSKA (reference sequence). V gave up 0 bases and J gave up 7 bases, with 12 bases separating them. The CDR3 contains 14 residues. The CDR3 region is CSARDGASSEKLFF. In DNA, the CDR3 is TGCAGTGCTAGAGATGGGGCGTCGTCTGAAAAACTGTTTTTT.

Worth noting for this clonotype: The junction departs from germline at one end; a sequencing error may be responsible. The rearrangement joins TRBV20-1 to TRBJ2-7; 10 nucleotides agree with TRBD2. The CDR3 is 13 amino acids. Germline assignment: CDR1 DFQATT and CDR2 SNEGSKA (reference sequence). The DNA of the CDR3 is TGCAGTGCCAGAGCGGGAGGGGTTTTCGAGCAGTACTTC. Encoded protein: CSARAGGVFEQYF.

This clonotype was observed a handful of times. V is TRBV11-2 and J is TRBJ2-5, with 9 positions matching TRBD2. The CDR3 has 17 amino acids. V dropped 3 bases and J dropped 2; count of bases not matched to a gene: 10. Germline V CDR1 and CDR2: SGHAT, FQNNGV. The CDR3 DNA follows: TGTGCCAGCAGCTTGCGGAACTCAGCGGGGGGTCAAGAGACCCAGTACTTC. Its protein is CASSLRNSAGGQETQYF.

As regards this clonotype: Because it lacks the conserved phenylalanine or tryptophan at the end, this CDR3 is likely a read error. This chain connects TRBV5-1 to TRBJ1-1; TRBD1 agrees at 7 bases. This CDR3 is built from 14 residues. V lost 5 bases, J lost 0 bases, and 4 bases stayed unmatched. Germline CDR1 SGHRS, CDR2 YFSETQ. The CDR3 here is CASRSDRVNTEAFC. CDR3 in DNA: TGCGCCAGCAGATCTGACAGGGTGAACACTGAAGCTTTCTGT.

The chain links TRBV5-1 to TRBJ1-2, with TRBD1 as a possible D gene (5 bases). V was trimmed by 4 bases and J by 6 bases, leaving 16 bases between them. The CDR3 has 14 residues. Germline assignment: CDR1 SGHRS and CDR2 YFSETQ. The DNA of the CDR3 is TGCGCCAGCAGCCTCCGAGGGACTCCGGATGGCTACACCTTC. Its protein is CASSLRGTPDGYTF. Full variable domain (rest looked up from reference TRBV5-1 and TRBJ1-2): KAGVTQTPRYLIKTRGQQVTLSCSPISGHRSVSWYQQTPGQGLQFLFEYFSETQRNKGNFPGRFSGRQFSNSRSEMNVSTLELGDSALYLCASSLRGTPDGYTFGSGTRLTVV.

This clonotype was picked up one time. The chain uses TRBV20-1 and TRBJ2-5; 7 positions agree with TRBD2. CDR1 and CDR2 (germline): DFQATT, SNEGSKA (reference sequence). The ends lost 0 bases at V and 2 bases at J; junction bases unmatched: 24. The CDR3 loop spans 21 amino acids. The CDR3 protein is CSARDYGPSLDRAGPQETQYF. CDR3 coding DNA: TGCAGTGCTAGAGATTACGGTCCCTCGTTGGATCGAGCGGGGCCACAAGAGACCCAGTACTTC.

This clonotype was seen a few times. The genes are TRBV9 and TRBJ1-4; tentatively, D is TRBD1 (5 bases). The CDR3 runs 14 residues. Germline loops: CDR1 SGDLS, CDR2 YYNGEE. The V gene lost 4 bases and the J gene lost 7 bases, with 14 bases spanning the gap. CDR3 sequence: CASSPGLRSEKLFF. For the CDR3, the DNA is TGTGCCAGCAGCCCAGGGTTGAGGAGTGAAAAACTGTTTTTT.

In its sample, this clonotype was seen a few times. The V call is TRBV4-3, the J call TRBJ2-1; D not resolved. Looked up from germline, CDR1 is LGHNA and CDR2 is YSLEER. Deletions cut 4 bases from V and 6 bases from J, with 13 bases between. This CDR3 contains 14 residues. Here the CDR3 DNA reads TGCGCCAGCAGCCCTCAAGAGGTCGGCAATGAGCAGTTCTTC. It is translated as CASSPQEVGNEQFF.

This chain uses TRBV7-2 with TRBJ2-3, with 7 bases matching TRBD2. The germline gives CDR1 SGHTA, CDR2 FQGNSA. The V gene end was trimmed by 0 bases and the J gene end by 3 bases; junction bases not matched to a gene: 3. This CDR3 has 15 amino acids. CDR3 sequence (DNA): TGTGCCAGCAGCTTAGCAGCGGGGAGAACAGATACGCAGTATTTT. Translating it yields CASSLAAGRTDTQYF.

This clonotype was seen more than once but under ten times. The chain uses TRBV4-3 and TRBJ1-1; 8 nucleotides agree with TRBD1. V lost 1 base, J lost 6 bases, and 7 bases stayed unmatched. Germline CDR1 reads LGHNA; CDR2 reads YSLEER. This CDR3 is built from 15 residues. Written as DNA, the CDR3 is TGCGCCAGCAGCCAAGGACTCCTACAGGGGGCTGAAGCTTTCTTT. Protein: CASSQGLLQGAEAFF.

The chain couples TRBV29-1 to TRBJ2-5; perhaps TRBD1 as D (5 bases). The CDR3 spans 13 residues. V gave up 4 bases and J gave up 5 bases, with 14 bases separating them. The germline gives CDR1 SQVTM, CDR2 ANQGSEA. CDR3 protein: CSVGGPGLETQYF. CDR3 nucleotides: TGCAGCGTTGGAGGTCCAGGGTTGGAGACCCAGTACTTC.

This clonotype appeared many times. The chain joins TRBV7-9 to TRBJ2-1, with 7 bases fitting TRBD2. With V trimmed by 2 bases and J by 4 bases, 8 bases remained unmatched. Germline loops: CDR1 SEHNR, CDR2 FQNEAQ (reference sequence). The CDR3 loop spans 16 amino acids. CDR3 in DNA: TGTGCCAGCAGCTTACAGTCCAGCGGGGTATACAATGAGCAGTTCTTC. This codes for CASSLQSSGVYNEQFF.

As for this clonotype: One end of the junction does not line up with germline, which may come from a read error. The V and J genes are TRBV25-1 and TRBJ2-3; 8 nucleotides line up with TRBD2. Germline V lookup: CDR1 MGHDK, CDR2 SYGVNS. The CDR3 runs to 19 residues. CDR3 nucleotide sequence: TGTGCCGGCAGTGAACATCGGGGACTAGAGAATTGCCGGTCAGATACGCAGTATTTT. It specifies CAGSEHRGLENCRSDTQYF. Full variable domain (missing parts from reference TRBV25-1 and TRBJ2-3): EADIYQTPRYLVIGTGKKITLECSQTMGHDKMYWYQQDPGMELHLIHYSYGVNSTEKGDLSSESTVSRIRTEHFPLTLESARPSHTSQYLCAGSEHRGLENCRSDTQYFGPGTRLTVL.

This chain uses TRBV7-2 with TRBJ2-3; 7 bases fit TRBD2. Germline V lookup: CDR1 SGHTA, CDR2 FQGNSA. Trimming cost V 5 bases and J 4 bases; bases outside gene matches: 12. The CDR3 is 16 residues long. The CDR3 bases are TGTGCCAGCAGCCCGCAAGCGGGATGGGGGGCAGATACGCAGTATTTT. Protein: CASSPQAGWGADTQYF.

This clonotype was counted many times. In DNA form, the CDR3 reads TGTGCCAGCAGCGTAGTGGCGGGTACAGAGCAGTTCTTC. The encoded protein is CASSVVAGTEQFF. The genes are TRBV9 and TRBJ2-1, with D maybe TRBD2 (5 bases). CDR1 is SGDLS and CDR2 is YYNGEE in the germline V gene. Trimming left V 0 bases short and J 10 bases short, with 11 bases between. The CDR3 has 13 amino acids.

The chain couples TRBV6-2 or TRBV6-3 to TRBJ2-4; D might be TRBD1 (5 bases). There are 14 residues in the CDR3. Between the trimmed V and J ends, which lost 9 bases and 7 bases, there was a span of 19 bases. CDR1 and CDR2 (germline): MNHEY, SVGEGT. CDR3 amino acids: CASAPGQGRNIQYF. The CDR3 region has the DNA TGTGCCAGTGCTCCCGGGCAGGGTAGGAACATTCAGTACTTC.

The rearrangement uses TRBV7-2 and TRBJ2-7; D is possibly TRBD1 or TRBD2 (5 bases each). From germline, CDR1 is SGHTA and CDR2 FQGNSA. The CDR3 contains 15 residues. Trimming left V 5 bases short and J 0 bases short, with 14 bases between. The CDR3 sequence: CASSPSGRRSYEQYF. The CDR3 DNA reads TGTGCCAGCAGCCCCTCGGGACGCCGCTCCTACGAGCAGTACTTC.

Comments on this clonotype: Its ends do not fully match the called genes, so a read error is possible. This chain joins TRBV15 and TRBJ2-5; weak D call: TRBD1 (6 bases). CDR1 is LNHNV, CDR2 YYDKDF, per germline (reference sequence). The CDR3 extends over 13 amino acids. CDR3 bases: TGTACCACCAACGACAGGTTACAAGAGACCCAGTACTTC. Translated, it gives CTTNDRLQETQYF.